The rows below give T cell receptor beta chains drawn from one sample of a study of post-analysis software for immune sequencing data. TCRdb independently ran MiXCR on the PCR reads; one entry per CDR3 protein. The sample carries approximately 660,000 distinct CDR3 sequences, approximately 59% recorded once. Sequenced sample: blood. The source is a girl aged 2-10 years with multiple sclerosis. The CDR3 runs from the conserved cysteine through the conserved F or W. The D gene is left open where the match is weak. Rows may omit the clone size; those that give it use once, few, many or a size class.

CDR3 protein | CDR3 DNA | V gene | clone size | J gene | D gene
CSAHRSGSSYEQYF | TGCAGTGCTCACCGTAGCGGGAGCTCCTACGAGCAGTACTTC | TRBV20-1 | - | TRBJ2-7 | TRBD2
CSASGPTGELFF | TGCAGTGCTAGCGGTCCCACCGGGGAGCTGTTTTTT | TRBV20-1 | once | TRBJ2-2 | -
CASSATRGGYEQYF | TGCGCCAGCAGCGCCACGCGGGGGGGCTATGAGCAGTACTTC | TRBV5-1 | - | TRBJ2-5 | TRBD2
CASSPGRFRSNQPQHF | TGTGCCAGCAGCCCCGGGAGGTTTAGAAGCAATCAGCCCCAGCATTTT | TRBV12-3/TRBV12-4 | - | TRBJ1-5 | -
CASSLAGVRTGELFF | TGTGCCAGCAGCTTAGCGGGAGTACGGACCGGGGAGCTGTTTTTT | TRBV12-3/TRBV12-4 | - | TRBJ2-2 | TRBD2
CSAREGGGSTDTQYF | TGCAGTGCTAGAGAGGGCGGGGGGAGCACAGATACGCAGTATTTT | TRBV20-1 | - | TRBJ2-3 | TRBD2
CASYDLGKRGYTF | TGTGCCAGCTACGACTTAGGGAAACGCGGCTACACCTTC | TRBV12-3/TRBV12-4 | - | TRBJ1-2 | -
CASSLHREETQYF | TGCGCCAGCAGCCTCCACAGGGAAGAGACCCAGTACTTC | TRBV4-3 | - | TRBJ2-5 | -
CASSEVGYEQYF | TGCGCCAGCAGTGAGGTGGGGTACGAGCAGTACTTC | TRBV10-2 | - | TRBJ2-7 | -
CASSPSSGFVYGYTF | TGTGCCAGCAGCCCATCGTCGGGGTTCGTCTATGGCTACACCTTC | TRBV7-2 | - | TRBJ1-2 | -
CATGGFSSYEQYF | TGTGCCACCGGAGGGTTTAGCTCCTACGAGCAGTACTTC | TRBV3-1 | - | TRBJ2-7 | -
CASSNRGGDSDTQYF | TGTGCCAGCAGTAACCGGGGGGGCGACTCAGATACGCAGTATTTT | TRBV6-6 | - | TRBJ2-3 | TRBD2
CASNQSRAGETQYF | TGTGCCAGCAACCAATCCCGGGCGGGGGAGACCCAGTACTTC | TRBV7-2 | - | TRBJ2-5 | -
CASSSGRAFSYGYTF | TGTGCCAGCAGCTCGGGGCGGGCATTCTCCTATGGCTACACCTTC | TRBV5-6 | - | TRBJ1-2 | -
CSALRNLAKWDEQYF | TGCAGTGCTCTTCGAAACCTAGCGAAGTGGGACGAGCAGTACTTC | TRBV20-1 | - | TRBJ2-7 | -
CSVEKGQGSDTQYF | TGCAGCGTTGAAAAGGGACAGGGTTCAGATACGCAGTATTTT | TRBV29-1 | few | TRBJ2-3 | TRBD1
CSARGSTGKAEAFF | TGCAGTGCTAGAGGTTCGACCGGGAAAGCTGAAGCTTTCTTT | TRBV20-1 | - | TRBJ1-1 | -
CASRPQGRIYNEQFF | TGTGCCAGCAGACCTCAGGGGAGAATATACAATGAGCAGTTCTTC | TRBV6-2/TRBV6-3 | once | TRBJ2-1 | -
CASSPPSHYEQYF | TGTGCCAGCAGCCCTCCCTCCCACTACGAGCAGTACTTC | TRBV7-9 | few | TRBJ2-7 | -
CSATKQETQYF | TGCAGTGCTACCAAACAAGAGACCCAGTACTTC | TRBV20-1 | - | TRBJ2-5 | -
CASSVPTEGGYEQYF | TGTGCCAGCAGTGTTCCTACTGAAGGCGGATACGAGCAGTACTTC | TRBV6-2/TRBV6-3 | few | TRBJ2-7 | -
CSARDPTGARKETQYF | TGCAGTGCTAGAGATCCCACAGGAGCGAGGAAGGAGACCCAGTACTTC | TRBV20-1 | - | TRBJ2-5 | -
CASSLVQGFRYEQYF | TGCGCCAGCAGCTTGGTACAGGGATTTAGGTACGAGCAGTACTTC | TRBV5-1 | many | TRBJ2-7 | -
CASRLGQGNGYTF | TGTGCCAGCAGGCTCGGACAGGGGAATGGCTACACCTTC | TRBV6-2/TRBV6-3 | few | TRBJ1-2 | TRBD1
CSARVPAGVANTGELFF | TGCAGTGCTAGAGTTCCAGCGGGGGTTGCGAACACCGGGGAGCTGTTTTTT | TRBV20-1 | - | TRBJ2-2 | TRBD2
CATSESTWGTEQFF | TGTGCCACCAGTGAATCGACCTGGGGAACAGAGCAGTTCTTC | TRBV24-1 | - | TRBJ2-1 | -
CASRSGGVYQETQYF | TGTGCCAGCAGATCTGGGGGGGTGTACCAAGAGACCCAGTACTTC | TRBV7-2 | - | TRBJ2-5 | TRBD2
CASSFGTQYF | TGTGCCAGCAGTTTCGGTACGCAGTATTTT | TRBV12-3/TRBV12-4 | - | TRBJ2-3 | -
CASSLFTGIGETQYF | TGTGCCAGCAGCTTATTTACAGGCATTGGAGAGACCCAGTACTTC | TRBV11-2 | - | TRBJ2-5 | -
CASSLQTGRRDYGYTF | TGTGCCAGCAGCCTTCAGACGGGCCGCAGGGACTATGGCTACACCTTC | TRBV7-4 | - | TRBJ1-2 | -
CAWSLETQYF | TGTGCCTGGAGTCTCGAGACCCAGTACTTC | TRBV30 | few | TRBJ2-5 | -
CASSSNLDQQYF | TGTGCCAGCAGTTCCAACCTGGATCAGCAGTACTTC | TRBV2 | few | TRBJ2-7 | -
CSARPWVTIYGYTF | TGCAGTGCTAGACCATGGGTAACTATCTATGGCTACACCTTC | TRBV20-1 | - | TRBJ1-2 | -
CASRIAGTGENIQYF | TGTGCCAGTAGGATAGCCGGGACAGGGGAAAACATTCAGTACTTC | TRBV6-2/TRBV6-3 | few | TRBJ2-4 | TRBD1
CSAKRAGADTQYF | TGCAGTGCCAAACGAGCGGGAGCGGATACGCAGTATTTT | TRBV20-1 | - | TRBJ2-3 | TRBD2
CAWATGLNQPQHF | TGTGCCTGGGCGACAGGGCTTAATCAGCCCCAGCATTTT | TRBV30 | once | TRBJ1-5 | TRBD1
CSVTGQSTDTQYF | TGCAGCGTGACGGGACAGAGCACAGATACGCAGTATTTT | TRBV29-1 | - | TRBJ2-3 | TRBD1
CSARDPSGGGIQETQYF | TGCAGTGCTAGAGACCCCAGCGGGGGGGGGATCCAAGAGACCCAGTACTTC | TRBV20-1 | - | TRBJ2-5 | TRBD2
CASSQDLGGGVDEQFF | TGCGCCAGCAGCCAAGATCTCGGCGGGGGGGTGGATGAGCAGTTCTTC | TRBV4-3 | - | TRBJ2-1 | TRBD2
CASSLQGSGTGELFF | TGTGCCAGCAGCTTGCAGGGGTCGGGCACCGGGGAGCTGTTTTTT | TRBV11-2 | - | TRBJ2-2 | -
CASTGQGENEQYF | TGTGCCAGTACCGGACAGGGGGAAAACGAGCAGTACTTC | TRBV19 | - | TRBJ2-7 | TRBD1
CSARDVRGASNQPQHF | TGCAGTGCTAGAGATGTTAGGGGGGCAAGCAATCAGCCCCAGCATTTT | TRBV20-1 | - | TRBJ1-5 | -
CSARPRTSPYEQYF | TGCAGTGCTAGACCTCGGACTAGCCCCTACGAGCAGTACTTC | TRBV20-1 | few | TRBJ2-7 | TRBD2
CASSYSGTPSGANVLTF | TGTGCCAGCAGCTATAGCGGGACTCCCTCTGGGGCCAACGTCCTGACTTTC | TRBV7-9 | - | TRBJ2-6 | TRBD2
CSVAGGQGPSDNYGYTF | TGCAGCGTTGCCGGAGGACAGGGTCCCAGTGACAACTATGGCTACACCTTC | TRBV29-1 | - | TRBJ1-2 | TRBD1
CASSLLGPSVRFF | TGTGCCAGCAGCCTACTCGGCCCAAGCGTGCGGTTCTTC | TRBV7-2 | few | TRBJ2-1 | -
CASSPGLAGGTTYEQYF | TGTGCCAGCAGTCCAGGACTAGCGGGAGGTACTACCTACGAGCAGTACTTC | TRBV27 | - | TRBJ2-7 | TRBD2
CSARDQGGKETQYF | TGCAGTGCTAGAGATCAGGGCGGGAAGGAGACCCAGTACTTC | TRBV20-1 | once | TRBJ2-5 | -
CSAGTGATEAFF | TGCAGTGCCGGGACAGGGGCTACTGAAGCTTTCTTT | TRBV20-1 | - | TRBJ1-1 | TRBD1
CASSLGTGRALTNEKLFF | TGCGCCAGCAGCTTAGGGACAGGCCGGGCTTTGACTAATGAAAAACTGTTTTTT | TRBV5-1 | - | TRBJ1-4 | TRBD1
CSAQRSGANVLTF | TGCAGCGCGCAGCGGTCCGGGGCCAACGTCCTGACTTTC | TRBV29-1 | - | TRBJ2-6 | -
CASSSNRFNTEAFF | TGTGCCAGCAGCTCGAACAGGTTTAACACTGAAGCTTTCTTT | TRBV7-8 | few | TRBJ1-1 | -
CASSYLLAGWGNEQFF | TGTGCCAGCAGTTACTTGTTAGCGGGTTGGGGCAATGAGCAGTTCTTC | TRBV6-5 | - | TRBJ2-1 | TRBD2
CSARSRAGSYNEQFF | TGCAGTGCCAGGTCGAGGGCCGGGTCCTACAATGAGCAGTTCTTC | TRBV20-1 | - | TRBJ2-1 | -
CSATGTSAYEQYF | TGCAGTGCTACCGGGACTAGCGCCTACGAGCAGTACTTC | TRBV20-1 | - | TRBJ2-7 | TRBD2
CASSRQGVGETQYF | TGTGCCAGCAGCCGACAGGGCGTAGGAGAGACCCAGTACTTC | TRBV7-9 | - | TRBJ2-5 | TRBD1
CASSLVPANNEQFF | TGCGCCAGCAGCTTGGTACCAGCAAACAATGAGCAGTTCTTC | TRBV5-1 | - | TRBJ2-1 | -
CSVITSGGNTGELFF | TGCAGCGTTATTACTAGCGGGGGGAACACCGGGGAGCTGTTTTTT | TRBV29-1 | - | TRBJ2-2 | TRBD2